These T cell receptor beta chains were read from a single sample in a study of T-cell memory formation after mild COVID-19. In TCRdb, the 5' RACE reads were re-called with MiXCR into one record per CDR3 protein. The sample carries over 150,000 distinct CDR3 sequences, about 18% recorded once. The specimen sequenced was PBMCs or a T cell subset sorted from them (not recorded which). The receptors shown here come from a man younger than 35 who had mild COVID-19 (a few samples of this study predate the infection). Cell type and time point are not known. CDR3s include the opening cysteine and the closing phenylalanine or tryptophan. Each record gives: V gene, D gene, J gene, clone size, CDR3 protein, CDR3 DNA. A D gene is named only where the DNA matches it firmly. Some rows have no size entry. The others give once, few or many, or a class for an expanded clone.

TRBV7-2,TRBD1,TRBJ1-6,few,CASNLQGGPRSLHF,TGTGCCAGCAACCTTCAGGGGGGACCTCGGTCCCTCCACTTT
TRBV7-2,TRBD1,TRBJ2-3,.,CASSQGQGLNTQYF,TGTGCCAGCAGCCAGGGACAGGGGTTAAATACGCAGTATTTT
TRBV5-1,TRBD1,TRBJ1-1,few,CASSGTGFSTEAFF,TGCGCCAGCAGCGGGACAGGTTTTTCGACTGAAGCTTTCTTT
TRBV25-1,TRBD2,TRBJ2-3,.,CASSLPGTSRDTQYF,TGTGCCAGCAGTCTTCCTGGGACTAGTCGGGATACGCAGTATTTT
TRBV5-1,TRBD2,TRBJ2-3,few,CASTPGPSGGNTDTQYF,TGCGCCAGCACCCCGGGGCCCAGCGGGGGAAACACAGATACGCAGTATTTT
TRBV24-1,.,TRBJ2-2,few,CATGDENTGELFF,TGTGCCACCGGGGACGAGAACACCGGGGAGCTGTTTTTT
TRBV3-1,.,TRBJ1-5,few,CASSQEGGRPQHF,TGTGCCAGCAGCCAAGAGGGGGGGAGGCCCCAGCATTTT
TRBV12-3/TRBV12-4,.,TRBJ1-4,few,CASSKTNEKLFF,TGTGCCAGCAGTAAAACTAATGAAAAACTGTTTTTT
TRBV2,.,TRBJ2-2,many,CASSLLGALPGELFF,TGTGCCAGCAGCTTGCTCGGGGCCCTGCCCGGGGAGCTGTTTTTT
TRBV5-6,.,TRBJ1-1,.,CASSWGKGTEAFF,TGTGCCAGCAGCTGGGGGAAGGGCACTGAAGCTTTCTTT
TRBV20-1,TRBD2,TRBJ2-3,few,CSATSGGSNTDTQYF,TGCAGTGCTACCAGCGGGGGGTCAAACACAGATACGCAGTATTTT
TRBV3-1,TRBD1,TRBJ2-1,few,CASSSRTGPNNEQFF,TGTGCCAGCAGCAGCAGGACAGGGCCTAACAATGAGCAGTTCTTC
TRBV11-2,.,TRBJ2-1,many,CASSPSGASGNEQFF,TGTGCCAGCAGCCCATCAGGGGCTAGCGGCAATGAGCAGTTCTTC
TRBV5-1,.,TRBJ1-1,few,CASSLRVRATEAFF,TGCGCCAGCAGCTTAAGGGTCAGGGCCACTGAAGCTTTCTTT
TRBV6-5,TRBD1,TRBJ1-1,.,CASRRSRQGAAEAFF,TGTGCCAGCAGACGATCCCGACAGGGGGCCGCTGAAGCTTTCTTT
TRBV6-6,TRBD2,TRBJ2-2,few,CASSAASGLDTGELFF,TGTGCCAGCAGTGCCGCTAGCGGGCTTGACACCGGGGAGCTGTTTTTT
TRBV7-3,.,TRBJ2-2,.,CASSLRTRPNTGELFF,TGTGCCAGCAGCCTCCGGACACGACCGAACACCGGGGAGCTGTTTTTT
TRBV5-1,TRBD2,TRBJ2-1,many,CASSLEAGTYNEQFF,TGCGCCAGCAGCTTGGAAGCGGGGACTTACAATGAGCAGTTCTTC
TRBV12-3/TRBV12-4,.,TRBJ1-2,.,CASSLGRVGYTF,TGTGCCAGCAGTTTGGGCAGGGTTGGCTACACCTTC
TRBV5-1,TRBD2,TRBJ2-3,.,CASSTLPSGGRTDTQYF,TGCGCCAGCAGCACCCTGCCTAGCGGGGGGAGGACAGATACGCAGTATTTT
TRBV28,TRBD1,TRBJ1-6,.,CASSLYNVRQGVNSPLHF,TGTGCCAGCAGTTTATATAATGTGAGACAGGGCGTTAATTCACCCCTCCACTTT